The subject of this entry is one T cell receptor beta chain. Other DNA sequences within the sample encode an identical CDR3. This sample was taken from a study of blood T cell repertoires in COVID-19. Study-level information: The origin of the acute and convalescent COVID-19 samples was the United States, Italy and Spain.

The CDR3 spans 16 residues. The ends lost 6 bases at V and 0 bases at J; junction bases unmatched: 8. From germline, CDR1 is KGHSH and CDR2 LQKENI. Per the original data handling: Amplification of reference gene primers provided the estimated nucleated cell counts. Clones were read by immunoSEQ multiplex PCR, and TCRdb kept only the in-frame ones, dropping some. The V and J calls and clone size were taken over from that table, and D and trimming were inferred from the DNA. The table has approximately 90,000 clones, 86% seen once; the top ten hold 1.2%. This chain uses TRBV18 with TRBJ1-3, with 7 bases aligning to TRBD1. Sample: peripheral blood. This TCR came from a man older than 75 with active or convalescent COVID-19. CDR3 residues: CASSLDRAVSGNTIYF. CDR3 DNA: TGTGCCAGCTCTCTTGACAGGGCTGTCTCTGGAAACACCATATATTTT.